The clone carrying this T cell receptor beta chain has just a few counts. No antigen is known for it. The CDR3 covers 14 residues. V was cut by 3 bases and J by 6 bases, with 14 bases left in between. Germline V gene lookup returns CDR1 DFQATT and CDR2 SNEGSKA (reference sequence). One entry per CDR3 protein results from TCRdb running MiXCR on the 5' RACE reads. The profile shows 1.5 million to 2 million distinct CDR3 sequences, around 29% of them singletons. The sample is drawn from a study of identical twins. Broader study findings: Out-of-frame alpha sequences common to twins exhibited an excess of low generation probability. These conclusions were based on statistical analysis (cross-sectional, not following the same donors).

This TCR was sampled from a newborn girl in good health. The chain combines TRBV20-1 with TRBJ1-4, with D perhaps matching TRBD1 (5 bases). Material: cord blood. For the CDR3, the DNA is TGCAGTGCTAGGCCCCCGGGGCGTTATGAAAAACTGTTTTTT. Translation gives CSARPPGRYEKLFF.